This TCR beta chain was sequenced for a study of blood T cell repertoires in COVID-19. Overall study context: The study drew acute and convalescent COVID-19 samples from the United States, Italy and Spain. From T cells, B-cell-depleted T cells, or PBMCs came the material, which was cDNA or gDNA.

In the authors' workflow: The assay estimated nucleated cells by amplifying reference gene primers. The data were produced by immunoSEQ multiplex PCR, yet TCRdb's version contains in-frame clones alone and is incomplete. From that table come the V and J calls and clone size; the DNA was used to work out D and trimming. Of about 250,000 clones in the sample, about nine tenths were seen once. CDR1 and CDR2 (germline): SGHNT, YYREEE (reference sequence). This CDR3 region has 16 residues. V dropped 1 base and J dropped 0 bases, with 14 bases sitting between them. The rearrangement joins TRBV5-4 to TRBJ2-7; D might be TRBD2 (7 bases). The source is a woman aged 55-69 years who had recovered from COVID-19. Sequencing used peripheral blood. This CDR3 reads CASSLLGGGLSYEQYF. The CDR3 region has the DNA TGTGCCAGCAGCTTGCTCGGCGGGGGCCTCTCCTACGAGCAGTACTTC.